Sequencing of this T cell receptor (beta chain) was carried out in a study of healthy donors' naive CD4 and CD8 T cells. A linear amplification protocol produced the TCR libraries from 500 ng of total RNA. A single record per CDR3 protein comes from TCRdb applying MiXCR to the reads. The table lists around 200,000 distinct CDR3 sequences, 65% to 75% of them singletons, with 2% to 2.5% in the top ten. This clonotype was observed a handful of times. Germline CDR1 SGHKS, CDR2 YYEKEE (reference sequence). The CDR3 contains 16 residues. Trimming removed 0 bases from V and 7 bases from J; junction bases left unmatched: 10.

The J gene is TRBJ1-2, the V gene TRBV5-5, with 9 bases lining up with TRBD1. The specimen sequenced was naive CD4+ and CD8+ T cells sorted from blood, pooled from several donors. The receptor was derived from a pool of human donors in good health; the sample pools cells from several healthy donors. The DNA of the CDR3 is TGTGCCAGCAGCTTGGCCGGGACAGGGAGTAGTGGTGGCTACACCTTC. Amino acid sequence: CASSLAGTGSSGGYTF. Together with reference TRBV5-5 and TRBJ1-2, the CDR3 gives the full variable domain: DAGVTQSPTHLIKTRGQQVTLRCSPISGHKSVSWYQQVLGQGPQFIFQYYEKEERGRGNFPDRFSARQFPNYSSELNVNALLLGDSALYLCASSLAGTGSSGGYTFGSGTRLTVV.